This T cell receptor beta chain appears in the sequencing data of a study of T cell repertoires in cytomegalovirus infection. Overall study context: Public TCR beta signatures marked donors with CMV infection and the matching HLA.

This clonotype was detected ten times or more. Antigen: not known. The CDR3 is 15 residues long. The germline CDR1 and CDR2 sequences are SGHTA and FQGNSA. Trimming pared 5 bases from V and 9 bases from J, leaving 17 bases between. The study's findings and limits: CMV-specific HLA-C-restricted TCR beta clonotypes dominated the ex vivo response. Pooled public TCR beta family frequency picked out CMV carriers with the relevant HLA.

TCRdb called the reads again in MiXCR, with one record for every CDR3 protein. This table holds about 140,000 distinct CDR3 sequences, roughly 6.5% found once. Sequenced sample: PBMCs. This receptor was obtained from a human donor in good health (CMV status not recorded). Some clones in this sample may be carry-over from other donors' samples. This chain joins TRBV7-2 and TRBJ1-6; weak D call: TRBD1 (5 bases). The CDR3 DNA sequence: TGTGCCAGCAGCCCCAGGGCGGACCATCGTTCACCCCTCCACTTT. The encoded protein is CASSPRADHRSPLHF.